This T cell receptor (beta chain) was sequenced in a study of T cells in Graves' hyperthyroidism and ophthalmopathy. The V and J ends lost 2 bases and 1 base respectively, with 11 bases between them. Germline V CDR1 and CDR2: SGHVS, FQNEAQ. The CDR3 sequence is 15 residues long. This clonotype was counted at least ten times. What was amplified from RNA transcripts were TCR beta CDR3 regions. First-round RT-PCR with HTBI primers amplified the TCR CDR3 region. A single record per CDR3 protein comes from TCRdb applying MiXCR to the multiplex PCR reads. The repertoire holds 600,000 to 700,000 distinct CDR3 sequences, with 14% to 15% as singletons.

The sequenced material came from blood. This clonotype originated in a woman between 40 and 50 years old with Graves' ophthalmopathy. V usage is TRBV7-8 and J usage is TRBJ2-5; maybe TRBD1 (6 bases). The chain's CDR3 is CASSLFWGPQETQYF. DNA for the CDR3: TGTGCCAGCAGCTTATTTTGGGGGCCCCAAGAGACCCAGTACTTC.